Listed here are 24 T cell receptor beta chains from one sample, sequenced in a study of blood T cell repertoires in COVID-19. Assay used: immunoSEQ multiplex PCR; TCRdb lists only in-frame clones, some missing. The profile shows around 300,000 clones, approximately 83% of them singletons. Sequencing was performed on peripheral blood. These receptors were collected from a woman in her seventies with acute or convalescent COVID-19.

V is TRBV15 and J is TRBJ1-4, with D possibly being TRBD1 (6 bases). Germline V lookup: CDR1 LNHNV, CDR2 YYDKDF (reference sequence). V lost 0 bases and J 0 bases, leaving 11 bases between the germline ends. This CDR3 region has 17 residues. CDR3: CATSRDRGDSTNEKLFF. Here the CDR3 DNA reads TGTGCCACCAGCAGAGACAGGGGAGACTCAACTAATGAAAAACTGTTTTTT.

This clone was seen more than once but under ten times. The rearrangement uses TRBV10-1 and TRBJ1-1, with TRBD1 as a possible D gene (5 bases). The CDR3 length is 14 residues. Germline CDR1 reads WNHNN; CDR2 reads SYGVQD (reference sequence). With 0 bases removed from V and 11 bases from J, the gap between germline ends came to 16 bases. The CDR3 nucleotides read TGCGCCAGCAGTGAGTCTCCGGGACTCCCGACGGCTTTCTTT. This codes for CASSESPGLPTAFF.

The chain is built from TRBV2 and TRBJ2-5, with D unclear. This CDR3 spans 13 amino acids. V lost 8 bases and J lost 1, with 11 bases in between. The germline CDR1 and CDR2 sequences are SNHLY and FYNNEI. In DNA, the CDR3 is TGTGCCAGCGTACAGTTTACCCAAGAGACCCAGTACTTC. Translating it yields CASVQFTQETQYF.

The V gene is TRBV10-2, the J gene TRBJ1-6, with TRBD1 matching over 8 bases. Germline V CDR1 and CDR2: WSHSY, SAAADI. The CDR3 spans 14 residues. Trimming removed 5 bases from V and 9 bases from J; junction bases left unmatched: 6. The DNA of the CDR3 is TGCGCCAGCAGTCAGACAGGGGAGGGTTCACCCCTCCACTTT. Amino acid sequence: CASSQTGEGSPLHF.

The genes are TRBV27 and TRBJ2-5; 10 bases agree with TRBD1. The CDR3 is 13 residues long. Germline loops: CDR1 MNHEY, CDR2 SMNVEV (reference sequence). J gave up 8 bases and V 7 bases, and 7 bases lay outside the gene matches. This CDR3 is CASTSGTGATQYF. DNA of the CDR3: TGTGCCAGCACCTCCGGGACAGGGGCAACCCAGTACTTC.

The V call is TRBV24-1, the J call TRBJ1-2; TRBD1 is a possible D gene (5 bases). V gave up 8 bases and J gave up 6 bases, with 12 bases separating them. Germline V gene lookup returns CDR1 KGHDR and CDR2 SFDVKD. The length of the CDR3 is 12 residues. The CDR3 here is CATKDRTDGYTF. Written as DNA, the CDR3 is TGTGCCACCAAAGACAGAACCGATGGCTACACCTTC.

V gene TRBV3-1 (or the pseudogene TRBV3-2) combines with J gene TRBJ1-1, with D tentatively TRBD1 (6 bases). The CDR3 extends over 13 amino acids. The V end lost 4 bases, the J end lost 8 bases, and 14 bases lay between the germline ends. Germline V gene sequence: CDR1 LGHDT, CDR2 YNNKEL (reference sequence). CDR3 in DNA: TGTGCCAGCAGCCTTCGGGGGGCGGGGGAAGCTTTCTTT. Encoded protein: CASSLRGAGEAFF.

The chain employs TRBV18 and TRBJ1-2; D gene ambiguous. V lost 3 bases and J 4 bases, leaving 9 bases between the germline ends. The CDR3 runs 13 residues. The germline V gene has CDR1 KGHSH and CDR2 LQKENI. Here the CDR3 reads CASSPPGSYGYTF. In nucleotides, the CDR3 is TGTGCCAGCTCACCCCCGGGGTCCTATGGCTACACCTTC.

The chain joins TRBV5-8 to TRBJ1-1; D is unresolved. V lost 2 bases to trimming and J lost 4 bases, with 9 bases between them. There are 13 residues in the CDR3. Looked up from germline, CDR1 is SGHTS and CDR2 is YDEGEE. In DNA, the CDR3 is TGTGCCAGCAGCTTAACGAGGGCCACTGAAGCTTTCTTT. The encoded protein is CASSLTRATEAFF. The full variable domain, with the rest looked up from reference TRBV5-8 and TRBJ1-1, is EAGVTQSPTHLIKTRGQQATLRCSPISGHTSVYWYQQALGLGLQFLLWYDEGEERNRGNFPPRFSGRQFPNYSSELNVNALELEDSALYLCASSLTRATEAFFGQGTRLTVV.

J is TRBJ2-1 and V is TRBV28, with 14 nucleotides matching TRBD2. CDR3 size: 21 residues. The ends lost 6 bases at V and 4 bases at J; junction bases unmatched: 20. CDR1 and CDR2 from the germline V gene are MDHEN and SYDVKM. CDR3 in amino acids: CASSTSRQFSRLAGGYNEQFF. In DNA, the CDR3 is TGTGCCAGCAGCACCTCCCGACAGTTTTCGAGACTAGCGGGGGGGTACAATGAGCAGTTCTTC.

This chain joins TRBV18 and TRBJ2-2, with D uncertain. Trimming shortened V by 3 bases and J by 2 bases, and 7 bases separated the two germline ends. CDR3 size: 14 residues. The germline CDR1 and CDR2 sequences are KGHSH and LQKENI. CDR3 loop: CASSPNINTGELFF. The DNA of the CDR3 is TGTGCCAGCTCACCGAACATTAACACCGGGGAGCTGTTTTTT.

The gene calls are TRBV7-2 and TRBJ1-3; D ambiguous. Germline CDR1 and CDR2: SGHTA and FQGNSA. Trimming took off 1 base at V and 2 bases at J, with 9 bases between the two ends. The CDR3 is 15 amino acids. In nucleotides, the CDR3 is TGTGCCAGCAGCTTAGGGCCCGTCCCTGGAAACACCATATATTTT. It codes for CASSLGPVPGNTIYF.

The rearrangement joins TRBV5-1 to TRBJ1-1, with D tentatively TRBD1 (6 bases). The CDR3 loop spans 16 amino acids. V gave up 1 base and J gave up 6 bases, with 19 bases separating them. Germline values: CDR1 SGHRS, CDR2 YFSETQ. The CDR3 here is CASSLSGGEGIAEAFF. In nucleotides, the CDR3 is TGCGCCAGCAGCTTGAGTGGGGGCGAAGGTATCGCTGAAGCTTTCTTT.

The rearrangement links TRBV9 to TRBJ2-2; 12 bases are shared with TRBD2. In germline, CDR1 is SGDLS, CDR2 YYNGEE. Trimming cost V 4 bases and J 5 bases; bases outside gene matches: 9. This CDR3 has 17 residues. The CDR3, as DNA: TGTGCCAGCAGCCCTACTAGCGGGGGGTTAACGACCGGGGAGCTGTTTTTT. It translates to CASSPTSGGLTTGELFF.

The rearrangement links TRBV19 to TRBJ2-3, with D possibly being TRBD1 (5 bases). The V gene's germline CDR1 is LNHDA and CDR2 SQIVND (reference sequence). Trimming took 5 bases from V and 8 from J, leaving 14 bases between them. The CDR3 totals 13 residues. CDR3 bases: TGTGCCAGTAGTCCTCCGGACACATTTACGCAGTATTTT. Translated, it gives CASSPPDTFTQYF.

The V gene is TRBV6-6, the J gene TRBJ2-3; 11 nucleotides agree with TRBD2. The V segment lost 5 bases and the J segment 4 bases; nucleotides outside the gene matches: 8. The germline V gene has CDR1 MNHNY and CDR2 SVGAGI (reference sequence). The CDR3 loop spans 16 amino acids. The CDR3 sequence: CASSRFLAGGSDTQYF. The CDR3 region has the DNA TGTGCCAGCAGTCGATTCTTAGCGGGGGGGTCAGATACGCAGTATTTT.

This clone was counted a single time. This chain connects TRBV6-5 to TRBJ2-1, with 10 bases matching TRBD2. The ends lost 7 bases at V and 0 bases at J; junction bases unmatched: 6. CDR1 MNHEY and CDR2 SVGAGI come from the germline V gene. This CDR3 contains 16 residues. This chain's CDR3 is CASTYSGGSSYNEQFF. The CDR3 bases are TGTGCCAGCACTTATAGCGGGGGGAGCTCCTACAATGAGCAGTTCTTC.

The rearrangement joins TRBV2 to TRBJ1-6; 9 bases agree with TRBD1. Trimming at V came to 6 bases and at J to 7 bases, leaving 7 bases not matched to a gene. This CDR3 region has 15 residues. Germline CDR1 is SNHLY and CDR2 is FYNNEI. CDR3 in amino acids: CASRIEGQGNSPLHF. For the CDR3, the DNA is TGTGCCAGCAGGATAGAGGGACAGGGAAATTCACCCCTCCACTTT. Full variable domain (missing parts from reference TRBV2 and TRBJ1-6): EPEVTQTPSHQVTQMGQEVILRCVPISNHLYFYWYRQILGQKVEFLVSFYNNEISEKSEIFDDQFSVERPDGSNFTLKIRSTKLEDSAMYFCASRIEGQGNSPLHFGNGTRLTVT.

This chain connects TRBV18 to TRBJ2-7; possibly TRBD1 for D (5 bases). Germline assignment: CDR1 KGHSH and CDR2 LQKENI. Trimming cost V 1 base and J 5 bases, with 6 bases left between them. This CDR3 is 12 amino acids long. The CDR3 bases are TGTGCCAGCTCACCACAAGGGGACGAGCAGTACTTC. Translating it yields CASSPQGDEQYF. Based on the CDR3 plus reference TRBV18 and TRBJ2-7, the full variable domain is NAGVMQNPRHLVRRRGQEARLRCSPMKGHSHVYWYRQLPEEGLKFMVYLQKENIIDESGMPKERFSAEFPKEGPSILRIQQVVRGDSAAYFCASSPQGDEQYFGPGTRLTVT.

Only one count was recorded for this clone. CDR3 DNA sequence: TGTGCCAGCAGTCACAACCGAGATACGCAGTATTTT. Protein product: CASSHNRDTQYF. V and J are TRBV2 and TRBJ2-3; no definite D call. Trimming took off 5 bases at V and 5 bases at J, with 8 bases between the two ends. The CDR3 contains 12 residues. Germline V lookup: CDR1 SNHLY, CDR2 FYNNEI.

The rearrangement uses TRBV6-4 and TRBJ1-2, with 11 positions matching TRBD1. The CDR3 has 14 residues. Looked up from germline, CDR1 is MRHNA and CDR2 is SNTAGT. The junction had 7 bases not matched to a gene; V was cut back by 5 bases and J by 8 bases. CDR3 DNA sequence: TGTGCCAGCAGTTTGGACAGGGGGCAGGGAGGCTACACCTTC. It translates to CASSLDRGQGGYTF.

The gene calls are TRBV6-1 and TRBJ1-2; TRBD1 is a possible D gene (5 bases). Germline V gives CDR1 MNHNS, CDR2 SASEGT. The CDR3 is made up of 16 amino acids. The ends were cut back, 3 bases at V and 4 bases at J, with 18 bases in the middle. CDR3 in amino acids: CASSDGSWGRVYGYTF. CDR3 nucleotides: TGTGCCAGCAGTGACGGTTCCTGGGGGAGGGTCTATGGCTACACCTTC.

The chain combines TRBV6-5 with TRBJ1-2; tentative D call: TRBD1 (5 bases). V shed 6 bases and J shed 4 bases, with 9 bases lying between them. CDR3 length equals 12 residues. The germline CDR1 and CDR2 sequences are MNHEY and SVGAGI. Here the CDR3 DNA reads TGTGCCAGCAGGGACACCGTCTATGGCTACACCTTC. This translates into CASRDTVYGYTF.

V and J are TRBV7-9 and TRBJ2-2; 13 nucleotides line up with TRBD2. The CDR3 spans 16 residues. V was pared by 5 bases and J by 5 bases, with 5 bases of the junction left unmatched. Per the germline V gene, CDR1 is SEHNR and CDR2 is FQNEAQ (reference sequence). This chain's CDR3 is CASSLGLAGVTGELFF. The CDR3 region has the DNA TGTGCCAGCAGCCTCGGACTAGCGGGGGTTACCGGGGAGCTGTTTTTT.